The sequence of this T cell receptor (beta chain) was determined in a study of T cells in Graves' hyperthyroidism and ophthalmopathy. The V and J ends lost 9 bases and 4 bases, in that order; junction bases with no gene match: 9. CDR1 MNHNS and CDR2 SASEGT come from the germline V gene. This CDR3 has 15 residues. Researchers barred patients who had uncontrolled infection, other autoimmune disease, pregnancy or lactation. Study-wide results and caveats: Most clonotypes that expanded in the thyroid above 0.001 also showed up in blood.

Authors of the study amplified TCR beta CDR3 regions from RNA transcripts. First-round RT-PCR targeting the TCR CDR3 was performed with the HTBI primer set. MiXCR, run by TCRdb on the multiplex PCR reads, gives a single entry per CDR3 protein. The table records over 450,000 distinct CDR3 sequences, more than 15% of them present only once. This clonotype was seen just once. The antigen remains undetermined. A clone one base away is much larger, so this may be a read error. Sequenced sample: blood. This rearrangement joins TRBV6-1 to TRBJ1-1; 12 positions agree with TRBD1. This TCR was recovered from a woman aged 18 to 35 with Graves' ophthalmopathy. The chain's CDR3 is CARLRDRGRTTEAFF. The CDR3 DNA reads TGTGCCAGGTTACGGGACAGGGGGCGCACCACTGAAGCTTTCTTT.